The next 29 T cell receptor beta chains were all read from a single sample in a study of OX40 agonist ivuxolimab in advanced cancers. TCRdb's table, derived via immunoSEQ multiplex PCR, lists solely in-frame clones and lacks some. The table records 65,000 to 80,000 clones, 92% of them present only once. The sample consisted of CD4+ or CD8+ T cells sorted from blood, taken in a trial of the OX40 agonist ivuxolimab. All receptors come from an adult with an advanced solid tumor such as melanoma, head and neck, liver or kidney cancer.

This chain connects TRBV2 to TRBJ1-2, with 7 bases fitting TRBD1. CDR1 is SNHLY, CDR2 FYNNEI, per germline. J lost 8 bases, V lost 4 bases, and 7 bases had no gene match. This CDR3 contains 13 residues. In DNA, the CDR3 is TGTGCCAGCAGTGCCGACAGGGTTGGGGGCTACACCTTC. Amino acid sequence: CASSADRVGGYTF.

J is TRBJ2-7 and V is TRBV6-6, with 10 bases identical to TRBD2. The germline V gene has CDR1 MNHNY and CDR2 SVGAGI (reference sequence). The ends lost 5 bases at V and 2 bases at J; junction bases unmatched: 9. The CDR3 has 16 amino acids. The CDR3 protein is CASSHSRLAGPYEQYF. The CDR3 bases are TGTGCCAGCAGTCACAGTCGACTAGCGGGTCCCTACGAGCAGTACTTC.

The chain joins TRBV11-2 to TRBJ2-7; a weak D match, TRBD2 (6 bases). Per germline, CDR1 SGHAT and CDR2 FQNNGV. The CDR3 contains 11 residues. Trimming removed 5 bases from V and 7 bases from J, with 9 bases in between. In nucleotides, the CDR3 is TGTGCCAGCAGCACGGGAGTGGAGCAGTACTTC. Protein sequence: CASSTGVEQYF.

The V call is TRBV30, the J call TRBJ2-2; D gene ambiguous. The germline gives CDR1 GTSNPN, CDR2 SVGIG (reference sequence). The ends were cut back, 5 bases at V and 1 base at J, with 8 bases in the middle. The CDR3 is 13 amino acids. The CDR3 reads CAWATRNTGELFF. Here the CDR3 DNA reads TGTGCCTGGGCCACAAGGAACACCGGGGAGCTGTTTTTT. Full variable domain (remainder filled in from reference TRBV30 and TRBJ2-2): SQTIHQWPATLVQPVGSPLSLECTVEGTSNPNLYWYRQAAGRGLQLLFYSVGIGQISSEVPQNLSASRPQDRQFILSSKKLLLSDSGFYLCAWATRNTGELFFGEGSRLTVL.

The DNA for the CDR3 is TGTGCCAGCAGTTTGAGACTAGCGGGGCAAGAGACCCAGTACTTC. This sequence encodes CASSLRLAGQETQYF. V usage is TRBV11-2 and J usage is TRBJ2-5; 11 positions agree with TRBD2. The germline V gene has CDR1 SGHAT and CDR2 FQNNGV. This CDR3 is built from 15 residues. V shed 6 bases, J shed 2 bases, and the junction held 5 bases outside the gene matches.

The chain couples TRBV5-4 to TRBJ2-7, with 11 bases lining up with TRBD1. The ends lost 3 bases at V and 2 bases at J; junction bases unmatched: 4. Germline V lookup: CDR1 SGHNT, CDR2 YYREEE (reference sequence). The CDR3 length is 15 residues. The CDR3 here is CASSSGTGGPYEQYF. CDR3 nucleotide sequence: TGTGCCAGCAGCTCGGGGACAGGGGGGCCCTACGAGCAGTACTTC.

The CDR3 DNA reads as TGTGCCAGCAGCCAAGGGGACAGGGGACCACACAATGAGCAGTTCTTC. Protein: CASSQGDRGPHNEQFF. The V call is TRBV14, the J call TRBJ2-1; TRBD1 matches at 10 bases. V trimming: 1 base; J trimming: 5 bases; junction bases outside the gene matches: 5. From germline, CDR1 is SGHDN and CDR2 FVKESK. CDR3 length: 16 residues.

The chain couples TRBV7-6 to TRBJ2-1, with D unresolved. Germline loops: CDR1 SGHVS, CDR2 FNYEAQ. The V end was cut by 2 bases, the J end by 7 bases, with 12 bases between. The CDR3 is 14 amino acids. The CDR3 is CASSLTVFLNEQFF. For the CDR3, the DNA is TGTGCCAGCAGCTTAACAGTATTTTTAAATGAGCAGTTCTTC.

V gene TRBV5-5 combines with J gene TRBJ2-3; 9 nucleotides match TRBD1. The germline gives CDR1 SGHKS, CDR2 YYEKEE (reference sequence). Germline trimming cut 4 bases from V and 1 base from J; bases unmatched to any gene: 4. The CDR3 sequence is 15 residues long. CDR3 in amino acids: CASSPRDRGTDTQYF. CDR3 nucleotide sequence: TGTGCCAGCAGCCCAAGGGACAGGGGCACAGATACGCAGTATTTT.

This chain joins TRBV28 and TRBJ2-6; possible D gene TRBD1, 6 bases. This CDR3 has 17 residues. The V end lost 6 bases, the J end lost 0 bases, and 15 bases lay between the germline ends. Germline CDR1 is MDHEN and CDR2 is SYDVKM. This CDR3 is CASRRPGQFSGANVLTF. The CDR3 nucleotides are TGTGCCAGCAGGCGACCCGGACAGTTCTCTGGGGCCAACGTCCTGACTTTC.

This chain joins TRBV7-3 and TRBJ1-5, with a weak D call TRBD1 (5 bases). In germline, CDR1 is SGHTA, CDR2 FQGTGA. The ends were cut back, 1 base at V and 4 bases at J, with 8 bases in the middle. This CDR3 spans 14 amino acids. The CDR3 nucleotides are TGTGCCAGCAGCTTAATCGGGGGTAATCAGCCCCAGCATTTT. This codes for CASSLIGGNQPQHF.

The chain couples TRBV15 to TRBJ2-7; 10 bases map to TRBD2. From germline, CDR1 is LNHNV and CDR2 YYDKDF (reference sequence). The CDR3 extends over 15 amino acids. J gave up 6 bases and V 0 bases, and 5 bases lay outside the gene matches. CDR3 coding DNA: TGTGCCACCAGCAGAGAACTAGCGGGATCTGGCGAGCAGTACTTC. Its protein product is CATSRELAGSGEQYF.

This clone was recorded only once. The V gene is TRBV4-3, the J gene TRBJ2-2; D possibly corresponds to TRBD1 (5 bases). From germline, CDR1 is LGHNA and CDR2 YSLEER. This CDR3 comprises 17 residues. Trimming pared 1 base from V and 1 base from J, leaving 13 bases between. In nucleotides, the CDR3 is TGCGCCAGCAGCCAAGGCGCAGGGTCCCTGAACACCGGGGAGCTGTTTTTT. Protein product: CASSQGAGSLNTGELFF.

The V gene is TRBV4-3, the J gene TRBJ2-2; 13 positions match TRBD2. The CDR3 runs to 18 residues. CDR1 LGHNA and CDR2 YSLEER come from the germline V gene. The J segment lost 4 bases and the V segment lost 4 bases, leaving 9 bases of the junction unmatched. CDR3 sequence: CASSLGLAGSLPTGELFF. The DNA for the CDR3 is TGCGCCAGCAGCCTGGGACTAGCGGGATCCCTACCCACCGGGGAGCTGTTTTTT.

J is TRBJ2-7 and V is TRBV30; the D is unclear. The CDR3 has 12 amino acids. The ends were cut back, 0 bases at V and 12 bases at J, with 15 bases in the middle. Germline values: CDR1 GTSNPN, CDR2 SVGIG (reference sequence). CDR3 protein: CAWSVADPGAYF. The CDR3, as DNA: TGTGCCTGGAGTGTAGCCGACCCCGGAGCGTACTTC.

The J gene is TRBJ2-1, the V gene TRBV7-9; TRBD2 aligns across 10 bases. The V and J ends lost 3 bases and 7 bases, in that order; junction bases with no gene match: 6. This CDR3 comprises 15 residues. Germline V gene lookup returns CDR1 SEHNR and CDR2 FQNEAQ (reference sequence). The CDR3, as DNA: TGTGCCAGCAGCTTTTCCCTAGCGGGAGTGAATGAGCAGTTCTTC. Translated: CASSFSLAGVNEQFF.

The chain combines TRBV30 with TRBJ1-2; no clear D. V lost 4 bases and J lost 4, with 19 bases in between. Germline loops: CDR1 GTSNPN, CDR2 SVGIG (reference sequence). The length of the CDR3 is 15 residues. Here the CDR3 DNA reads TGTGCCTGGAACCCCCGTGCGGCCCGTTTCTATGGCTACACCTTC. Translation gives CAWNPRAARFYGYTF.

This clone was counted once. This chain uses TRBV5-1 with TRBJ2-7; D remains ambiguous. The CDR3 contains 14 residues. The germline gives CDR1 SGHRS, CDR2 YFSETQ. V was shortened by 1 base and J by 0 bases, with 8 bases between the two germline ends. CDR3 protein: CASSLQVGSYEQYF. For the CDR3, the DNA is TGCGCCAGCAGCTTGCAGGTCGGCTCCTACGAGCAGTACTTC. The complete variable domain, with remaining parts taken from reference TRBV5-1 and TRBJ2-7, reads KAGVTQTPRYLIKTRGQQVTLSCSPISGHRSVSWYQQTPGQGLQFLFEYFSETQRNKGNFPGRFSGRQFSNSRSEMNVSTLELGDSALYLCASSLQVGSYEQYFGPGTRLTVT.

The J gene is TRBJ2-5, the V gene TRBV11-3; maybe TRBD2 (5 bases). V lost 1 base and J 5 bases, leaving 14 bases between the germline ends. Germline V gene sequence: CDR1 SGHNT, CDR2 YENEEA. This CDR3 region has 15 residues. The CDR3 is CASSLGRLPGETQYF. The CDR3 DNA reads TGTGCCAGCAGCTTAGGGCGACTACCTGGGGAGACCCAGTACTTC. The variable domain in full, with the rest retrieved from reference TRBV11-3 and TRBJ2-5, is EAGVVQSPRYKIIEKKQPVAFWCNPISGHNTLYWYLQNLGQGPELLIRYENEEAVDDSQLPKDRFSAERLKGVDSTLKIQPAELGDSAVYLCASSLGRLPGETQYFGPGTRLLVL.

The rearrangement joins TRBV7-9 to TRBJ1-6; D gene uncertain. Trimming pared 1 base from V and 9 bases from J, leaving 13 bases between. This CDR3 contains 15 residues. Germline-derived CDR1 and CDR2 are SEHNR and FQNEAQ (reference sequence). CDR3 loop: CASSLGASAGSPLHF. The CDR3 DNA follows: TGTGCCAGCAGCTTAGGCGCCAGTGCGGGTTCACCCCTCCACTTT.

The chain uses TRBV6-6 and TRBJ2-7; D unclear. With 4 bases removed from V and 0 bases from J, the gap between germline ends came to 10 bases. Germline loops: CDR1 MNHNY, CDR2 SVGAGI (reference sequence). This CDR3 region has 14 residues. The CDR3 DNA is TGTGCCAGCAGTTTGAACCGGGTCTCCTACGAGCAGTACTTC. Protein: CASSLNRVSYEQYF.

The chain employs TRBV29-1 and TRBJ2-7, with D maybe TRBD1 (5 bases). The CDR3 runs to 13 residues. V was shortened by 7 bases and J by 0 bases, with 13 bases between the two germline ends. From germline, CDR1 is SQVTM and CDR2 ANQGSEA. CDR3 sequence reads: CSGGHPASYEQYF. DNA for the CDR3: TGCAGCGGTGGACACCCAGCCTCCTACGAGCAGTACTTC.

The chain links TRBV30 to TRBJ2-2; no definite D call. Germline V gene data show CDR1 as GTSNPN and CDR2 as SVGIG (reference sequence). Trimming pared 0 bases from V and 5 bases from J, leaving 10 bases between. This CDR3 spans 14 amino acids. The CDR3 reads CAWSVLSKTGELFF. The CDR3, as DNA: TGTGCCTGGAGTGTACTTTCTAAAACCGGGGAGCTGTTTTTT.

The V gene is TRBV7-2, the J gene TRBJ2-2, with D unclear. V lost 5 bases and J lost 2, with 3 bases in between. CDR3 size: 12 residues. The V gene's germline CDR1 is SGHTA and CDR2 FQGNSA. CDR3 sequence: CASSHNTGELFF. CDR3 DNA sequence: TGTGCCAGCAGCCACAACACCGGGGAGCTGTTTTTT.

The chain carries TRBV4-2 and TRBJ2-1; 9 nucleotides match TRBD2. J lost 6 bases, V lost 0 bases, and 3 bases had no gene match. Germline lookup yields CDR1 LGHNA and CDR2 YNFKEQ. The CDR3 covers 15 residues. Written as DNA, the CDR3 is TGTGCCAGCAGCCAAGACCCTAGCGGGGTCAATGAGCAGTTCTTC. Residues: CASSQDPSGVNEQFF.

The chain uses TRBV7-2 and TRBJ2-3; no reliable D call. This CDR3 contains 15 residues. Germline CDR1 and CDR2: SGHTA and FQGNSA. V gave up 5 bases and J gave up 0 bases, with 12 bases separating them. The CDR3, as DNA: TGTGCCAGCAGCGAAGCCGGCTATAGCACAGATACGCAGTATTTT. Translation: CASSEAGYSTDTQYF.

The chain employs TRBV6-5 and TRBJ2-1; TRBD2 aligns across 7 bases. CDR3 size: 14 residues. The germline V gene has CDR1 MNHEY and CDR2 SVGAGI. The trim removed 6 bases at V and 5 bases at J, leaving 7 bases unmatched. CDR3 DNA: TGTGCCAGCAGACCCTCCGGGACTAACAATGAGCAGTTCTTC. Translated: CASRPSGTNNEQFF.

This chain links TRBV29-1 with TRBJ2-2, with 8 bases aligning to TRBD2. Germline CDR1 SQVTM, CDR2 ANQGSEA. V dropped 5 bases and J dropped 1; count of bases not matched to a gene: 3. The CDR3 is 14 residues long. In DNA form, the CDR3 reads TGCAGCGTTTTTACTAGCGGGAACACCGGGGAGCTGTTTTTT. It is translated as CSVFTSGNTGELFF.

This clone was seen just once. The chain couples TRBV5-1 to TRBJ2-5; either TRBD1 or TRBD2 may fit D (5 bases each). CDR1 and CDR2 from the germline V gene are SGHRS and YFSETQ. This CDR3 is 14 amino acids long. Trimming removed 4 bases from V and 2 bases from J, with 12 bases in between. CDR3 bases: TGCGCCAGCAGCCCCGGGACGGATCAAGAGACCCAGTACTTC. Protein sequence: CASSPGTDQETQYF.